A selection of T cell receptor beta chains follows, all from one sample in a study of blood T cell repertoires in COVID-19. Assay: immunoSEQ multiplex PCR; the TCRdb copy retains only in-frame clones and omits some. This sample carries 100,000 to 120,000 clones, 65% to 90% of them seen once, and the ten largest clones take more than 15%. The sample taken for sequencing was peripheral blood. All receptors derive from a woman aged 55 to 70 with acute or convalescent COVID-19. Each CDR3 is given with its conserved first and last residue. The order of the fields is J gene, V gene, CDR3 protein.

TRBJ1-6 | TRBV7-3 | CASSQSTTDNSPLHF
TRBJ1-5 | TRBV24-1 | CATSDVASNQPQHF
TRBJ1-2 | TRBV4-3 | CASSQDVNGGYGYTF
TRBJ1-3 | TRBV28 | CASSRRNTIYF
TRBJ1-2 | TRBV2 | CASSEQPAAGGYTF
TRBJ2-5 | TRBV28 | CASSLSDGLAQYF
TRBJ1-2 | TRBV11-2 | CASSSRGTAGYGYTF
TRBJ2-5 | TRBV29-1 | CSVENQAGETQYF
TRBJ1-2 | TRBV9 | CASSVGLRTGQGGGYTF
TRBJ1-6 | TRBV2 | CASRTGTVNSPLHF
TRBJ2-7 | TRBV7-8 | CASSLEASGASEQYF
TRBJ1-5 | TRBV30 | CAYDSENQPQHF
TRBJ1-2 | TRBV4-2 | CASSQVSPGSGELYGYTF
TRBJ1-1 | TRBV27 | CASSWAANTEAFF
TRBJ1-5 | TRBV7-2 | CASSLVQGSNQPQHF
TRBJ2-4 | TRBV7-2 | CASSHYRDRVDIQYF
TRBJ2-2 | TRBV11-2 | CASSPNGQGAGGLFF
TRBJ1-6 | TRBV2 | CASQGGVLYSPLHF
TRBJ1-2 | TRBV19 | CASSTTVTGFYGYTF